These 9 T cell receptor beta chains share one sample of origin, sequenced in a study of breast tumors, draining lymph nodes, adjacent tissues. The lymph nodes were axillary draining lymph nodes from breast cancer patients. MiXCR, applied by TCRdb to the multiplex PCR reads, yields one record per CDR3 protein. The sample contains about 300,000 distinct CDR3 sequences, about 30% of which appear only once. The sequencing sample was made of axillary lymph node tissue. Source of these receptors: a female donor with breast cancer. Some clones in this sample may be carry-over from other donors' samples.

This clonotype was recorded many times. The chain carries TRBV25-1 and TRBJ2-7; 8 bases are shared with TRBD1. Trimming at V came to 6 bases and at J to 4 bases, leaving 11 bases not matched to a gene. Germline V lookup: CDR1 MGHDK, CDR2 SYGVNS. The CDR3 runs to 15 residues. The CDR3 spells CASRPTGGKSYEQYF. As DNA, the CDR3 is TGTGCCAGCAGACCAACAGGGGGGAAGAGTTACGAGCAGTACTTC.

Notes on this clonotype: One base away lies a much larger clone, so this may be a sequencing read error. This rearrangement joins TRBV6-6 to TRBJ2-3; D call uncertain. This CDR3 is 16 amino acids long. Germline CDR1 and CDR2: MNHNY and SVGAGI (reference sequence). The germline V and J ends were trimmed by 5 bases and 0 bases, with 15 bases remaining between them. In DNA, the CDR3 is TGTGCCAGCAGTCACCGAGGCGTGACGAGCACAGATACGCAGTATTTT. It yields the protein CASSHRGVTSTDTQYF.

The chain has TRBV12-5 and TRBJ2-1; 11 nucleotides line up with TRBD2. CDR3 length: 13 amino acids. CDR1 and CDR2 (germline): LGHNT, FRNRAP. CDR3 sequence reads: CASRTSGRGEQFF. CDR3 sequence (DNA): TGTGCCAGCAGAACTAGCGGGAGAGGTGAGCAGTTCTTC.

J is TRBJ1-2 and V is TRBV20-1; D is perhaps TRBD1 (5 bases). This CDR3 is 13 amino acids long. Germline assignment: CDR1 DFQATT and CDR2 SNEGSKA (reference sequence). Trimming pared 0 bases from V and 4 bases from J, leaving 9 bases between. CDR3 DNA: TGCAGTGCTAGAGATGGGGCCCTCTATGGCTACACCTTC. Its protein product is CSARDGALYGYTF.

The chain uses TRBV20-1 and TRBJ2-5, with 11 positions matching TRBD1. Germline CDR1 DFQATT, CDR2 SNEGSKA (reference sequence). V dropped 5 bases and J dropped 0; count of bases not matched to a gene: 5. This CDR3 is 15 amino acids long. The chain's CDR3 is CSARRDRGNQETQYF. The CDR3 DNA is TGCAGTGCTCGCCGGGACAGGGGGAACCAAGAGACCCAGTACTTC.

Comments on this clonotype: Just one base apart from a much larger clone, this may be a read error. This rearrangement joins TRBV6-5 to TRBJ1-4; possibly TRBD1 for D (6 bases). This CDR3 comprises 16 residues. V dropped 6 bases and J dropped 2 bases, with 16 bases sitting between them. Germline V CDR1 and CDR2: MNHEY, SVGAGI. The CDR3 region is CASRPKRGFTNEKLFF. CDR3 coding DNA: TGTGCCAGCAGGCCAAAAAGGGGGTTCACTAATGAAAAACTGTTTTTT.

A remark on this clonotype: In this CDR3 the conserved last residue, phenylalanine or tryptophan, is missing, so a read error is likely. The chain combines TRBV20-1 with TRBJ2-2; no clear D. TRBJ1-1 explains the end of the DNA better; the J call may be wrong. CDR1 is DFQATT, CDR2 SNEGSKA, per germline (reference sequence). The CDR3 sequence is 14 residues long. In DNA form, the CDR3 reads TGCAGTGCTAGAAAACCGGGCATTCAGGAGGAAGCTTTCTCT. This gives the protein CSARKPGIQEEAFS.

A few counts support this clonotype. This chain uses TRBV6-2 or TRBV6-3 with TRBJ1-2; no reliable D call. The CDR3 has 15 residues. V lost 6 bases and J 8 bases, leaving 22 bases between the germline ends. Per germline, CDR1 MNHEY and CDR2 SVGEGT. The CDR3 loop reads CASSFRRGRSGGYTF. CDR3 nucleotides: TGTGCCAGCAGCTTCCGGCGCGGCCGCTCCGGGGGCTACACCTTC.

This clonotype was found once. A much larger clone differs by one base, so this may be a read error. J is TRBJ2-1 and V is TRBV5-1; D unclear. CDR1 and CDR2 from the germline V gene are SGHRS and YFSETQ. CDR3 size: 14 residues. The CDR3 sequence is CASSFRVSDNEQLF. The CDR3 DNA sequence: TGCGCCAGCAGCTTTAGGGTGTCAGACAATGAGCAGCTCTTC.